What follows are 14 T cell receptor beta chains derived from one specimen sequenced in a study of molecular identifiers for immune sequencing clone quantification. MiXCR was run by TCRdb on the PCR reads, yielding one entry per CDR3 protein. The sample holds about half a million distinct CDR3 sequences, around 23% seen once. The source material was naive CD8+ T cells from blood, with Jurkat cell RNA spiked in. Noted subset: FACS-sorted CD8+CD4-CCR7+CD45RA+ naive T cells. The receptors derive from a human donor in good health. Some libraries in this study had Jurkat cell RNA spiked in.

The CDR3 nucleotides read TGTGCCACCAGTGACCCCCGGACAAGCGCGAACACCGGGGAGCTGTTTTTT. It codes for CATSDPRTSANTGELFF. The rearrangement links TRBV24-1 to TRBJ2-2, with TRBD1 as a possible D gene (5 bases). Germline CDR1 and CDR2: KGHDR and SFDVKD. The CDR3 runs to 17 residues. Trimming removed 4 bases from V and 0 bases from J, with 14 bases in between.

The table lists this clonotype with a count of one. CDR3 sequence reads: CASRDFYSGNTIYF. The CDR3 DNA is TGTGCCAGCCGGGACTTCTACTCTGGAAACACCATATATTTT. The rearrangement links TRBV6-2 or TRBV6-3 to TRBJ1-3, with D tentatively TRBD1 (5 bases). V was cut by 8 bases and J by 0 bases, with 11 bases left in between. The CDR3 sequence is 14 residues long. Per germline, CDR1 MNHEY and CDR2 SVGEGT.

This clonotype occurred once. The chain employs TRBV5-1 and TRBJ2-5, with 9 nucleotides matching TRBD2. Unmatched junction bases numbered 7, after V lost 0 bases and J lost 7 bases. Germline CDR1 SGHRS, CDR2 YFSETQ. This CDR3 is built from 15 residues. CDR3 DNA sequence: TGCGCCAGCAGCTTGGGCGGGGGGGCCCTTGGGACCCAGTACTTC. It is translated as CASSLGGGALGTQYF.

This clonotype was seen a handful of times. The CDR3 DNA reads as TGTGCCAGTAGTCAACTCTCCACAGATACGCAGTATTTT. Amino acids: CASSQLSTDTQYF. The chain recombines TRBV19 with TRBJ2-3; D gene ambiguous. The CDR3 length is 13 residues. Trimming took 5 bases from V and 2 from J, leaving 8 bases between them. Germline V gives CDR1 LNHDA, CDR2 SQIVND (reference sequence).

This chain connects TRBV12-3 or TRBV12-4 to TRBJ2-7; no reliable D call. This CDR3 contains 14 residues. V lost 0 bases and J 4 bases, leaving 10 bases between the germline ends. For the CDR3, the DNA is TGTGCCAGCAGTTTAGCACATACAGAGTACGAGCAGTACTTC. Protein: CASSLAHTEYEQYF.

This clonotype was counted only a few times. The V and J genes are TRBV7-2 and TRBJ2-1; tentative D call: TRBD2 (6 bases). This CDR3 region has 14 residues. Between the trimmed V and J ends, which lost 3 bases and 4 bases, there was a span of 10 bases. The germline CDR1 and CDR2 sequences are SGHTA and FQGNSA. As DNA, the CDR3 is TGTGCCAGCAGCTTTGACCGGGAGTACAATGAGCAGTTCTTC. Encoded protein: CASSFDREYNEQFF.

The rearrangement joins TRBV13 to TRBJ2-7, with D hard to call. The ends were cut back, 1 base at V and 6 bases at J, with 7 bases in the middle. This CDR3 region has 12 residues. Germline CDR1 is PRHDT and CDR2 is FYEKMQ (reference sequence). This CDR3 reads CASSLVGREQYF. CDR3 coding DNA: TGTGCCAGCAGCTTAGTGGGCCGCGAGCAGTACTTC.

This clonotype was counted only a few times. The chain combines TRBV19 with TRBJ2-7; TRBD1 matches at 7 bases. The CDR3 covers 14 residues. Germline-derived CDR1 and CDR2 are LNHDA and SQIVND (reference sequence). Trimming removed 6 bases from V and 3 bases from J; junction bases left unmatched: 8. Here the CDR3 reads CASSPGTENYEQYF. The CDR3 DNA sequence: TGTGCCAGTAGCCCCGGGACAGAAAACTACGAGCAGTACTTC.

This clonotype was seen many times. The V and J genes are TRBV5-6 and TRBJ2-6; D is perhaps TRBD1 or TRBD2 (5 bases each). The ends were cut back, 2 bases at V and 2 bases at J, with 8 bases in the middle. Germline lookup yields CDR1 SGHDT and CDR2 YYEEEE. This CDR3 has 15 amino acids. The DNA for the CDR3 is TGTGCCAGCAGCTTCATGGGGGCTGGGGCCAACGTCCTGACTTTC. Its translation is CASSFMGAGANVLTF. Looking up the rest from reference TRBV5-6 and TRBJ2-6 gives the full variable domain: DAGVTQSPTHLIKTRGQQVTLRCSPKSGHDTVSWYQQALGQGPQFIFQYYEEEERQRGNFPDRFSGHQFPNYSSELNVNALLLGDSALYLCASSFMGAGANVLTFGAGSRLTVL.

About this clonotype: Being one base from a much bigger clone, this may be a read error. This chain joins TRBV19 and TRBJ2-7; weak D call: TRBD1 (6 bases). V dropped 5 bases and J dropped 4 bases, with 18 bases sitting between them. The CDR3 is made up of 15 amino acids. The germline gives CDR1 LNHDA, CDR2 SQIVND (reference sequence). For the CDR3, the DNA is TGTGCCAGTAGTGCTGGCGCAGGGGTTTTGTACGAGCAGTACTTC. It is translated as CASSAGAGVLYEQYF. Based on the CDR3 plus reference TRBV19 and TRBJ2-7, the full variable domain is DGGITQSPKYLFRKEGQNVTLSCEQNLNHDAMYWYRQDPGQGLRLIYYSQIVNDFQKGDIAEGYSVSREKKESFPLTVTSAQKNPTAFYLCASSAGAGVLYEQYFGPGTRLTVT.

CDR3: CASSFPAGYEQYF. The CDR3 DNA reads TGTGCCAGCAGCTTTCCTGCAGGCTACGAGCAGTACTTC. V and J are TRBV7-9 and TRBJ2-7; D is uncertain. Germline assignment: CDR1 SEHNR and CDR2 FQNEAQ (reference sequence). V lost 3 bases and J 3 bases, leaving 9 bases between the germline ends. The CDR3 sequence is 13 residues long.

Many counts were recorded for this clonotype. This rearrangement joins TRBV30 to TRBJ1-1; 9 nucleotides agree with TRBD1. Trimming removed 5 bases from V and 4 bases from J; junction bases left unmatched: 11. The CDR3 sequence is 15 residues long. CDR1 and CDR2 from the germline V gene are GTSNPN and SVGIG (reference sequence). The CDR3 sequence is CAWDLTGGGFTEAFF. DNA of the CDR3: TGTGCCTGGGATTTGACAGGGGGAGGTTTCACTGAAGCTTTCTTT.

This clonotype was seen a few times. The V gene is TRBV6-5, the J gene TRBJ1-1; a possible D gene is TRBD1 (6 bases). Germline V CDR1 and CDR2: MNHEY, SVGAGI. Trimming removed 7 bases from V and 3 bases from J, with 18 bases in between. The CDR3 loop spans 15 amino acids. CDR3 residues: CASTRLQGRDTEAFF. DNA of the CDR3: TGTGCCAGCACCCGACTCCAGGGGCGGGACACTGAAGCTTTCTTT.

This clonotype was recorded once. A much bigger clone sits one base away, suggesting this may be a read error. The gene calls are TRBV7-9 and TRBJ1-1; 7 bases agree with TRBD1. This CDR3 region has 16 residues. With V trimmed by 8 bases and J by 1 base, 13 bases remained unmatched. Germline values: CDR1 SEHNR, CDR2 FQNEAQ (reference sequence). CDR3 amino acids: CASGRTGGLQNTEAFF. In DNA form, the CDR3 reads TGTGCCAGCGGGCGGACAGGAGGCTTGCAGAACACTGAAGCTTTCTTT.